Presented here are 2 T cell receptor beta chains from one specimen sequenced in a study of CD8 T cells in Susac syndrome. cDNA came from around 0.5 to 1 ug RNA primed by random hexamers. TCRdb fed the immunoSEQ multiplex PCR reads into MiXCR, producing one record per CDR3 protein. Counted here are about 240,000 distinct CDR3 sequences, about 96% occurring once; the ten biggest clones make up 0.1%. Sequencing used CD4+ T cells from PBMCs. The receptors were sampled from a human donor with Susac syndrome.

J is TRBJ2-3 and V is TRBV20-1; perhaps TRBD2 as D (5 bases). This CDR3 spans 13 amino acids. Germline CDR1 is DFQATT and CDR2 is SNEGSKA (reference sequence). Trimming shortened V by 3 bases and J by 6 bases, and 13 bases separated the two germline ends. DNA of the CDR3: TGCAGTGCTAGGGAGCGGCCCAGGGATACGCAGTATTTT. It yields the protein CSARERPRDTQYF.

On this clonotype itself: The junction departs from germline at one end; a sequencing error may be responsible. This sequence joins TRBV6-5 and TRBJ2-1; D unclear. CDR1 MNHEY and CDR2 SVGAGI come from the germline V gene. This CDR3 has 14 residues. The CDR3 sequence: CVSSRTIEVHEQFF. The CDR3 DNA reads TGTGTCAGCAGTCGTACAATAGAGGTTCACGAGCAGTTCTTC.